The T cell receptor (beta chain) described here comes from a study of T cells in tuberculosis. Across the whole study: The T cells targeted glucose monomycolate, a mycobacterial lipid, via CD1B. This South African cohort compared adolescents with or without latent tuberculosis against adults with active tuberculosis.

Per the germline V gene, CDR1 is MNHNS and CDR2 is SASEGT. Trimming took 6 bases from V and 6 from J; bases not matched to a gene: 2. The CDR3 is 13 amino acids. As concerns this clone: Its antigen is undetermined.

Generated by immunoSEQ multiplex PCR, the TCRdb table keeps only in-frame clones and is missing some. The repertoire holds some 31,000 clones, with about 92% as singletons. Latent tuberculosis screening used tuberculin skin test and IGRA at entry. Broader study findings: Shorter CDR3-alpha in active tuberculosis partly drove smaller distances.

The specimen sequenced was PBMCs. J is TRBJ2-1 and V is TRBV6-1, with 10 bases identical to TRBD1. The receptor's source is a donor aged 10 to 29 with latent tuberculosis or without tuberculosis infection. The CDR3 DNA sequence: TGTGCCAGCAGCCGGGACAGGGGCAATGAGCAGTTCTTC. It specifies CASSRDRGNEQFF.